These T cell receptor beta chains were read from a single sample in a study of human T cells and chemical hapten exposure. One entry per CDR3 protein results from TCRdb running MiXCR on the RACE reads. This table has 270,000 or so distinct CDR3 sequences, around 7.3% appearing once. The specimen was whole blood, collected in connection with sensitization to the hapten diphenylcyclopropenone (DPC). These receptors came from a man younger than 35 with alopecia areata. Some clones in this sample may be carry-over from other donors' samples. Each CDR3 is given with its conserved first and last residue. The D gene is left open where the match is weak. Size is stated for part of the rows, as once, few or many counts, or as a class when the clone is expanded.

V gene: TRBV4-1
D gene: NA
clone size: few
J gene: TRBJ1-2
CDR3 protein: CASSHRLTGFYGYTF
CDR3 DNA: TGCGCCAGCAGCCACAGACTCACCGGGTTCTATGGCTACACCTTC

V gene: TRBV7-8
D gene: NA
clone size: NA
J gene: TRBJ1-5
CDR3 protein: CASSRQDFSNQPQHF
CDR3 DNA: TGTGCCAGCAGCCGACAGGACTTTAGCAATCAGCCCCAGCATTTT

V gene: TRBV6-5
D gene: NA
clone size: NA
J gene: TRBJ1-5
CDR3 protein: CASSYSRGRNQPQHF
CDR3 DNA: TGTGCCAGCAGTTACAGTCGGGGGCGCAATCAGCCCCAGCATTTT

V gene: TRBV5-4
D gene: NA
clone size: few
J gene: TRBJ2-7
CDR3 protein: CASSLLGGGKDEQYF
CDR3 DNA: TGTGCCAGCAGCTTACTCGGAGGGGGAAAAGACGAGCAGTACTTC

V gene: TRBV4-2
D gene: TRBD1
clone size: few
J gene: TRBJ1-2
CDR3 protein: CASSQEGQANYGYTF
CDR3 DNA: TGTGCCAGCAGCCAAGAGGGACAGGCCAACTATGGCTACACCTTC

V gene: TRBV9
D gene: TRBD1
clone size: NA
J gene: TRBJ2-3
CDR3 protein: CASSVDHRGRVDTQYF
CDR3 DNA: TGTGCCAGCAGCGTAGATCACAGGGGGCGAGTAGATACGCAGTATTTT

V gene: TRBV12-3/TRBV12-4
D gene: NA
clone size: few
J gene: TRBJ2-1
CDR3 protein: CASSPVGASSYNEQFF
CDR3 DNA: TGTGCCAGCAGTCCCGTGGGCGCGAGCTCCTACAATGAGCAGTTCTTC

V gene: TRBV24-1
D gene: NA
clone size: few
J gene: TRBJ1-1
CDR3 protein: CATRGGTDYTEAFF
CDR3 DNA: TGTGCCACCAGGGGCGGGACGGACTACACTGAAGCTTTCTTT

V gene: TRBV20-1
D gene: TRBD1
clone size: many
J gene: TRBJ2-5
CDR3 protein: CSARPGQGRQETQYF
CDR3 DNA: TGCAGTGCTAGACCCGGACAGGGGAGGCAGGAGACCCAGTACTTC

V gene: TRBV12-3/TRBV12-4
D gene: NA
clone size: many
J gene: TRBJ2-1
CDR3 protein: CASSLSYQKVYNEQFF
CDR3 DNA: TGTGCCAGCAGTTTAAGTTACCAGAAAGTGTACAATGAGCAGTTCTTC

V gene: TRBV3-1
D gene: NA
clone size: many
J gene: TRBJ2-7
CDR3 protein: CASSTTQGSYEQYF
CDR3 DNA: TGTGCCAGCAGCACAACACAGGGATCCTACGAGCAGTACTTC

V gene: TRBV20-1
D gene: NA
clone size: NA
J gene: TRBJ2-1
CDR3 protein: CSASPGTGTSFSYNEQFF
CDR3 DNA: TGCAGTGCTTCCCCCGGGACCGGGACAAGTTTTTCCTACAATGAGCAGTTCTTC

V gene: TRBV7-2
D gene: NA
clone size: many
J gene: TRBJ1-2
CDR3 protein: CASSLEPNYGYTF
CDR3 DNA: TGTGCCAGCAGCTTAGAGCCAAACTATGGCTACACCTTC

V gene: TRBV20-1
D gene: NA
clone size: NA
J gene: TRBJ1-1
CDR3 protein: CSASDRTNTEAFF
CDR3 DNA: TGCAGTGCTAGTGACAGAACTAACACTGAAGCTTTCTTT

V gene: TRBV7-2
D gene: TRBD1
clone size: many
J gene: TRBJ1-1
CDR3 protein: CASSSTGGLTEAFF
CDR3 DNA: TGTGCCAGCAGCTCGACAGGGGGCTTAACTGAAGCTTTCTTT

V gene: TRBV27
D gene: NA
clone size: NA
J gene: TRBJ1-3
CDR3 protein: CASSLGGTGDTIYF
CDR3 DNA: TGTGCCAGCAGTTTAGGAGGGACTGGGGACACCATATATTTT

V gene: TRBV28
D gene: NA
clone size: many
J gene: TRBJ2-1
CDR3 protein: CASSLFSAYNEQFF
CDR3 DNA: TGTGCCAGCAGTTTATTTAGTGCCTACAATGAGCAGTTCTTC

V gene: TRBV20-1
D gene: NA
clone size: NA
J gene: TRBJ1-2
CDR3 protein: CSARFAQGIYGYTF
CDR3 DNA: TGCAGTGCTAGATTTGCGCAGGGAATCTATGGCTACACCTTC

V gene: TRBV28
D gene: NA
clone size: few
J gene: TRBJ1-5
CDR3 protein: CASSFQGLGNQPQHF
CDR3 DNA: TGTGCCAGCAGTTTTCAGGGGTTGGGTAACCAGCCCCAGCATTTT

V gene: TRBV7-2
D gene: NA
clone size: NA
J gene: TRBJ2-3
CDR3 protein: CASSLIENTQYF
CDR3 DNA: TGTGCCAGCAGCTTAATCGAAAATACGCAGTATTTT

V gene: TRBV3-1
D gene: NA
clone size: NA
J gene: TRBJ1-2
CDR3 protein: CASSQDSGQGHYGYTF
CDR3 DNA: TGTGCCAGCAGCCAAGATTCGGGGCAGGGTCACTATGGCTACACCTTC

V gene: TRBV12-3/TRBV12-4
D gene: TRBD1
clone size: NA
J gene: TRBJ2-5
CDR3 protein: CASSPPGTGRETQYF
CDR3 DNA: TGTGCCAGCAGTCCCCCCGGGACAGGGAGAGAGACCCAGTACTTC

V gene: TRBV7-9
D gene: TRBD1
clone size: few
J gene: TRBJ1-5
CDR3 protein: CASSLGDRGVWQPQHF
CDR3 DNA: TGTGCCAGCAGCTTAGGGGACAGGGGGGTATGGCAGCCCCAGCATTTT

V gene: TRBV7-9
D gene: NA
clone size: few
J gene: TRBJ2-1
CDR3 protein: CASRSSGTYNEQFF
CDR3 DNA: TGTGCCAGCAGATCGTCAGGAACCTACAATGAGCAGTTCTTC

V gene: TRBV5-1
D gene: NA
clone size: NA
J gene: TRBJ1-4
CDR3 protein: CASSLRQPNEKLFF
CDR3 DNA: TGCGCCAGCAGCTTGCGGCAGCCTAATGAAAAACTGTTTTTT

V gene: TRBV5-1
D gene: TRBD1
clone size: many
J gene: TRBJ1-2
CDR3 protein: CASSLTYRGLNYGYTF
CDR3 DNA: TGCGCCAGCAGCCTAACATACAGGGGGCTGAACTATGGCTACACCTTC

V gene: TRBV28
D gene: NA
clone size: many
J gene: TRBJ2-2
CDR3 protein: CASSFRTPQNTGELFF
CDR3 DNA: TGTGCCAGCAGTTTCCGAACACCCCAAAACACCGGGGAGCTGTTTTTT

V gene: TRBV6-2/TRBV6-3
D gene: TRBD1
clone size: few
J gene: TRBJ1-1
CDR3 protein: CASSLAGQGETEAFF
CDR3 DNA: TGTGCCAGCAGCCTCGCGGGGCAGGGGGAAACTGAAGCTTTCTTT

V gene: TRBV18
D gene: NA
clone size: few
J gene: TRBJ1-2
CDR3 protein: CASSLQDSDGYTF
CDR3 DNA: TGTGCCAGCTCACTCCAGGATTCAGATGGCTACACCTTC

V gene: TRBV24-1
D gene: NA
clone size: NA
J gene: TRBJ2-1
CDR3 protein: CATSDSRLKGYEQFF
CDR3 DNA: TGTGCCACCAGTGATTCGCGTTTGAAAGGCTATGAGCAGTTCTTC

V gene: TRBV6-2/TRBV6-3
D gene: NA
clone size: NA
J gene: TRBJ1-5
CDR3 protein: CASSYSTFRSGNQPQHF
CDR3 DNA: TGTGCCAGCAGTTACTCGACGTTCAGATCCGGCAATCAGCCCCAGCATTTT

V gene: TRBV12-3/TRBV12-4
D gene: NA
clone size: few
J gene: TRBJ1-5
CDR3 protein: CASSVGGDWQPQHF
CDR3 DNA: TGTGCCAGCAGCGTAGGGGGGGATTGGCAGCCCCAGCATTTT

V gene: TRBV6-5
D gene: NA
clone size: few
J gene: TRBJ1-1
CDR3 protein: CASSYSEARGQAFF
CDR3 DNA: TGTGCCAGCAGTTACTCGGAGGCGCGGGGGCAGGCTTTCTTT

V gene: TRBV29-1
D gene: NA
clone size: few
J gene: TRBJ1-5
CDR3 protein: CSVAVGFNQPQHF
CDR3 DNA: TGCAGCGTTGCCGTGGGTTTCAATCAGCCCCAGCATTTT

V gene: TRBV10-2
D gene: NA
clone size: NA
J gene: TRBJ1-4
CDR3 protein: CASSQWGDGEKLFF
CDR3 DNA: TGCGCCAGCAGTCAATGGGGGGATGGTGAAAAACTGTTTTTT

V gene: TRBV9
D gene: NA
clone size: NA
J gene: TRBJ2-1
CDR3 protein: CASSVEGDSSYNEQFF
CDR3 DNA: TGTGCCAGCAGCGTAGAGGGGGATAGCTCCTACAATGAGCAGTTCTTC

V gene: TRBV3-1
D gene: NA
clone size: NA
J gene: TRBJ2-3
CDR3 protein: CASSQDPRGSDTQYF
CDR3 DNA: TGTGCCAGCAGCCAAGATCCTAGGGGTAGCGATACGCAGTATTTT

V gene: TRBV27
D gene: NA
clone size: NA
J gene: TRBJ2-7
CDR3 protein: CASSRWSDAYEQYF
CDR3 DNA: TGTGCCAGCAGTAGGTGGTCTGATGCCTACGAGCAGTACTTC

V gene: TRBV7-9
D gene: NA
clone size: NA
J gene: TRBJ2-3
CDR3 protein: CASSFVRANTDTQYF
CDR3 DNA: TGTGCCAGCAGCTTCGTTAGGGCCAACACAGATACGCAGTATTTT

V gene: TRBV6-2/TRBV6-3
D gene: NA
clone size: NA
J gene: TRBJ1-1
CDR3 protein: CASSGPERTGNTEAFF
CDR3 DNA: TGTGCCAGCAGTGGGCCGGAGAGAACAGGGAACACTGAAGCTTTCTTT

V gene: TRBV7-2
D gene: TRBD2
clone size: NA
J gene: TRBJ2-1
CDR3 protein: CASSMGGSINEQFF
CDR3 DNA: TGTGCCAGCAGCATGGGGGGGAGTATCAATGAGCAGTTCTTC

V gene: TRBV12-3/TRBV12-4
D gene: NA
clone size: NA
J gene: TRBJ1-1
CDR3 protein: CASTPSPNTEAFF
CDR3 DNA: TGTGCCAGCACCCCATCCCCGAACACTGAAGCTTTCTTT

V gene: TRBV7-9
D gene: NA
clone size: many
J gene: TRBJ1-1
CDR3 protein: CASGGTNTEAFF
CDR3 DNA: TGTGCCAGCGGCGGGACGAACACTGAAGCTTTCTTT

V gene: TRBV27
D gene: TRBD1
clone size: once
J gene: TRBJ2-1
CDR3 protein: CASSKMDRNEQFF
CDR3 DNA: TGTGCCAGCAGTAAAATGGACAGGAATGAGCAGTTCTTC

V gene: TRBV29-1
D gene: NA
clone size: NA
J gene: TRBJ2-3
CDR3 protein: CSVAEGGLTDTQYF
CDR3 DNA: TGCAGCGTTGCAGAGGGGGGCCTGACAGATACGCAGTATTTT

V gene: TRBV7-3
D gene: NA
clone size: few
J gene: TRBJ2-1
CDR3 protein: CASSVMPGSHEQFF
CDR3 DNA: TGTGCCAGCAGCGTAATGCCAGGGTCCCATGAGCAGTTCTTC

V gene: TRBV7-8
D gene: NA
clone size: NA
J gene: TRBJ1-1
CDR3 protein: CASSLSGLDTEAFF
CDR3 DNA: TGTGCCAGCAGCTTGTCAGGCCTCGACACTGAAGCTTTCTTT

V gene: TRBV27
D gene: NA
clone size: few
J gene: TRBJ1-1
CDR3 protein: CASSAVRDTEAFF
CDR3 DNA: TGTGCCAGCAGTGCGGTCAGGGACACTGAAGCTTTCTTT